This T cell receptor beta chain was recorded in a study of blood T cells in healthy people across ages. Overall study: Capture by template switching was about one barcoded beta molecule per two T cells.

Together with a sample-barcoded 5' primer, a J-beta primer mix was included in a second PCR lasting about 6 to 12 cycles. There were at least 3 million CDR3-containing paired-end reads obtained from each sample. TCRdb re-called the 5' RACE reads with MiXCR, one entry per CDR3 protein. The table records some 750,000 distinct CDR3 sequences, approximately 21% of them present only once. Concerning this clonotype: Its antigen is as yet unknown.

The study, taken as a whole, reports: Whereas aged donors had fewer naive CD4+ cells, long-lived donors had more of them and higher diversity. The recorded TCR beta diversity per million T cells decreased in a roughly linear manner with age.

CDR3 length equals 17 residues. Unmatched junction bases numbered 14, after V lost 5 bases and J lost 3 bases. The germline CDR1 and CDR2 sequences are SGHTA and FQGNSA. The specimen sequenced was blood. The clonotype was recovered from a man in his 70s in good health. The chain joins TRBV7-2 to TRBJ1-1; 8 bases are a match to TRBD1. CDR3 DNA: TGTGCCAGCAGCCACCGGGACAGGCTAAGGATGGACACTGAAGCTTTCTTT. Amino acids: CASSHRDRLRMDTEAFF.